Each of the 7 T cell receptor beta chains below was sequenced from the same sample in a study of T cell responses to AZD1222 COVID-19 vaccine. Sequencing was performed with immunoSEQ multiplex PCR; in TCRdb, only in-frame clones are kept and a portion is missing. Of some 130,000 clones in the sample, 85% to 90% are singletons; the top ten hold just over 5.5%. The sequencing used peripheral blood, collected on day 0 of AZD1222 vaccination. These receptors originate from an adult in good health.

This chain connects TRBV15 to TRBJ2-3; D tentatively fits TRBD1 or TRBD2 (5 bases each). This CDR3 comprises 19 residues. V lost 3 bases to trimming and J lost 2 bases, with 24 bases between them. The V gene's germline CDR1 is LNHNV and CDR2 YYDKDF (reference sequence). Here the CDR3 DNA reads TGTGCCACCAGCAGGGGTACTTTGGGACCCGAACTCCCCACAGATACGCAGTATTTT. Translation gives CATSRGTLGPELPTDTQYF.

The chain uses TRBV9 and TRBJ2-3; 12 nucleotides align to TRBD2. From germline, CDR1 is SGDLS and CDR2 YYNGEE. CDR3 length: 23 amino acids. Trimming took 1 base from V and 2 from J; bases not matched to a gene: 23. The CDR3, as DNA: TGTGCCAGCAGCGTACACCCTGCCCTTCCCCTAGCGGGAGGGCCCGGAGTCACAGATACGCAGTATTTT. It translates to CASSVHPALPLAGGPGVTDTQYF.

This rearrangement joins TRBV7-6 to TRBJ2-6; D possibly corresponds to TRBD2 (6 bases). Deletions cut 3 bases from V and 3 bases from J, with 27 bases between. CDR1 SGHVS and CDR2 FNYEAQ come from the germline V gene. The CDR3 has 21 residues. The CDR3 nucleotides read TGTGCCAGCAGCTTTTACGGGATCGGCGAGGAGGGAGTAGTTGGGGCCAACGTCCTGACTTTC. Its protein is CASSFYGIGEEGVVGANVLTF. Together with reference TRBV7-6 and TRBJ2-6, the CDR3 gives the full variable domain: GAGVSQSPRYKVTKRGQDVALRCDPISGHVSLYWYRQALGQGPEFLTYFNYEAQQDKSGLPNDRFSAERPEGSISTLTIQRTEQRDSAMYRCASSFYGIGEEGVVGANVLTFGAGSRLTVL.

The chain combines TRBV7-8 with TRBJ2-7; 7 bases match TRBD1. Germline-derived CDR1 and CDR2 are SGHVS and FQNEAQ. J lost 6 bases, V lost 6 bases, and 11 bases had no gene match. The CDR3 consists of 14 residues. CDR3 loop: CASRTTGNLPEQYF. In DNA, the CDR3 is TGTGCCAGCAGGACGACAGGGAACCTTCCCGAGCAGTACTTC.

The V and J genes are TRBV10-3 and TRBJ2-3; 7 bases match TRBD1. Germline-derived CDR1 and CDR2 are ENHRY and SYGVKD. Trimming removed 5 bases from V and 1 base from J; junction bases left unmatched: 12. This CDR3 is 17 amino acids long. DNA for the CDR3: TGTGCCATCAGTCCGGGACAGACTCCCTTGGGCACAGATACGCAGTATTTT. This gives the protein CAISPGQTPLGTDTQYF.

CDR3 region: CASSLLDRHQPQHF. CDR3 nucleotides: TGTGCCAGCAGCTTATTGGACAGACATCAGCCCCAGCATTTT. The rearrangement uses TRBV7-8 and TRBJ1-5; the D gene is possibly TRBD1 (6 bases). CDR1 SGHVS and CDR2 FQNEAQ come from the germline V gene. CDR3 length: 14 residues. Trimming took 2 bases from V and 5 from J, leaving 10 bases between them.

This clone has only one observation. V and J are TRBV15 and TRBJ1-5; a weak D match, TRBD1 (6 bases). Trimming cost V 0 bases and J 9 bases, with 15 bases left between them. The CDR3 loop spans 15 amino acids. Germline V gene lookup returns CDR1 LNHNV and CDR2 YYDKDF (reference sequence). CDR3 region: CATSRDATTGRPQHF. The CDR3 nucleotides are TGTGCCACCAGCAGAGATGCCACGACAGGACGGCCCCAGCATTTT.